These 25 T cell receptor beta chains share one sample of origin, sequenced in a study of blood T cell repertoires in COVID-19. The assay was immunoSEQ multiplex PCR, and TCRdb's table has in-frame clones only and misses some. Of tens of thousands of clones listed, roughly 84% are singletons. The specimen sequenced was peripheral blood. The receptor source for this set is a man at least 80 years old with COVID-19, enrolled during active disease.

CDR3 sequence (DNA): TGTGCCTGGAGTAGAGGGTCCAGTGGGCAGTTCTTC. This codes for CAWSRGSSGQFF. The chain joins TRBV30 to TRBJ2-1; tentative D call: TRBD2 (5 bases). Deletions cut 2 bases from V and 12 bases from J, with 14 bases between. The CDR3 is 12 amino acids. Per germline, CDR1 GTSNPN and CDR2 SVGIG (reference sequence).

J is TRBJ1-4 and V is TRBV4-3; D gene unclear. Germline V lookup: CDR1 LGHNA, CDR2 YSLEER. CDR3 length equals 16 residues. V was trimmed by 0 bases and J by 0 bases, leaving 8 bases between them. For the CDR3, the DNA is TGCGCCAGCAGCCAAGATTCGGGTGCAACTAATGAAAAACTGTTTTTT. This gives the protein CASSQDSGATNEKLFF.

The chain links TRBV7-9 to TRBJ2-7; TRBD2 agrees at 7 bases. The germline V gene has CDR1 SEHNR and CDR2 FQNEAQ (reference sequence). With V trimmed by 4 bases and J by 3 bases, 12 bases remained unmatched. This CDR3 region has 16 residues. The CDR3 DNA sequence: TGTGCCAGCAGCTCCCCCCTCGGACTAGAGCTCTACGAGCAGTACGTC. Its protein is CASSSPLGLELYEQYV.

The chain recombines TRBV5-1 with TRBJ1-1, with 7 bases that match TRBD1. Germline values: CDR1 SGHRS, CDR2 YFSETQ. The junction had 7 bases not matched to a gene; V was cut back by 5 bases and J by 6 bases. The CDR3 runs to 13 residues. The CDR3 region has the DNA TGCGCCAGCAGTACACAGGGGATCGCTGAAGCTTTCTTT. Its protein is CASSTQGIAEAFF. Combining the CDR3 with reference TRBV5-1 and TRBJ1-1 gives the whole variable domain KAGVTQTPRYLIKTRGQQVTLSCSPISGHRSVSWYQQTPGQGLQFLFEYFSETQRNKGNFPGRFSGRQFSNSRSEMNVSTLELGDSALYLCASSTQGIAEAFFGQGTRLTVV.

Comment on this clone: This specimen includes other DNA sequences encoding the same CDR3. The V and J genes are TRBV9 and TRBJ1-1; D may be TRBD1 (6 bases). V lost 0 bases and J lost 5, with 8 bases in between. The CDR3 is 13 amino acids. Looked up from germline, CDR1 is SGDLS and CDR2 is YYNGEE. DNA for the CDR3: TGTGCCAGCAGCGTAGAGGGGGGGACTGAAGCTTTCTTT. Its protein is CASSVEGGTEAFF.

This clone was counted between two and nine times. The chain is built from TRBV19 and TRBJ1-5, with D uncertain. The germline CDR1 and CDR2 sequences are LNHDA and SQIVND (reference sequence). V dropped 1 base and J dropped 2 bases, with 9 bases sitting between them. This CDR3 comprises 15 residues. The CDR3 sequence is CASSIGFLGNQPQHF. CDR3 coding DNA: TGTGCCAGTAGTATAGGGTTCCTAGGCAATCAGCCCCAGCATTTT.

The chain uses TRBV5-4 and TRBJ1-1; TRBD1 matches at 12 bases. The CDR3 totals 14 residues. Germline V gene lookup returns CDR1 SGHNT and CDR2 YYREEE (reference sequence). Trimming at V came to 3 bases and at J to 5 bases, leaving 2 bases not matched to a gene. The CDR3 spells CASSSGQGATEAFF. CDR3 bases: TGTGCCAGCAGCTCGGGACAGGGGGCAACTGAAGCTTTCTTT.

The V gene is TRBV19, the J gene TRBJ1-5; TRBD1 aligns across 8 bases. From germline, CDR1 is LNHDA and CDR2 SQIVND (reference sequence). This CDR3 is 17 amino acids long. V dropped 0 bases and J dropped 5; count of bases not matched to a gene: 9. The CDR3 DNA reads as TGTGCCAGTAGTATAGAGGCGTCACAGGGGGGATATCAGCCCCAGCATTTT. This sequence encodes CASSIEASQGGYQPQHF.

The chain joins TRBV27 to TRBJ2-7, with D perhaps TRBD1 (6 bases). CDR1 is MNHEY and CDR2 is SMNVEV in the germline V gene (reference sequence). Trimming cost V 2 bases and J 0 bases, with 11 bases left between them. This CDR3 is built from 15 residues. CDR3 protein: CASSLRQVISYEQYF. CDR3 bases: TGTGCCAGCAGTTTACGACAGGTTATCTCCTACGAGCAGTACTTC.

The CDR3 sequence is CASSSYRVDLTGELFF. The CDR3 nucleotides read TGTGCCAGCAGCTCGTACAGGGTCGATCTCACCGGGGAGCTGTTTTTT. The chain employs TRBV5-6 and TRBJ2-2, with D possibly TRBD1 on 6 matching bases. The ends were cut back, 3 bases at V and 4 bases at J, with 16 bases in the middle. This CDR3 comprises 16 residues. Looked up from germline, CDR1 is SGHDT and CDR2 is YYEEEE.

CDR3 DNA sequence: TGTGCCAGCAGAGGGGCCGCATCCGAAAAACTGTTTTTT. Its protein is CASRGAASEKLFF. V usage is TRBV12-3 or TRBV12-4 and J usage is TRBJ1-4; tentative D call: TRBD1 (5 bases). Deletions cut 6 bases from V and 8 bases from J, with 13 bases between. The CDR3 spans 13 residues.

The rearrangement uses TRBV7-9 and TRBJ2-1, with 8 nucleotides matching TRBD1. This CDR3 spans 18 amino acids. Losses at the gene ends were 0 bases for V and 7 bases for J; bases not matched to a gene: 14. Germline CDR1 reads SEHNR; CDR2 reads FQNEAQ (reference sequence). The CDR3 sequence is CASSLAGSSGQAENEQFF. For the CDR3, the DNA is TGTGCCAGCAGCTTAGCGGGGAGCTCGGGACAGGCGGAAAATGAGCAGTTCTTC.

The chain employs TRBV12-3 or TRBV12-4 and TRBJ2-1; D is possibly TRBD2 (6 bases). CDR3 size: 13 residues. With 3 bases removed from V and 6 bases from J, the gap between germline ends came to 9 bases. The CDR3 is CASSFRRGNEQFF. In DNA, the CDR3 is TGTGCCAGCAGTTTCAGGCGGGGCAATGAGCAGTTCTTC.

The V call is TRBV11-2, the J call TRBJ1-2; D unclear. V lost 5 bases and J lost 6, with 19 bases in between. The CDR3 extends over 15 amino acids. Germline CDR1 SGHAT, CDR2 FQNNGV. CDR3 nucleotide sequence: TGTGCCAGCAGCCCGACCTCCGGGATAAACCATGGCTACACCTTC. As protein: CASSPTSGINHGYTF.

V usage is TRBV5-6 and J usage is TRBJ1-5, with D unresolved. The germline V gene encodes CDR1 SGHDT and CDR2 YYEEEE. There are 14 residues in the CDR3. The V and J ends lost 1 base and 3 bases respectively, with 8 bases between them. The CDR3, as DNA: TGTGCCAGCAGCTTGTATCAGGCCAATCAGCCCCAGCATTTT. Its protein product is CASSLYQANQPQHF.

This clone appeared once. The chain recombines TRBV11-2 with TRBJ2-1; 13 nucleotides match TRBD2. Looked up from germline, CDR1 is SGHAT and CDR2 is FQNNGV. Losses at the gene ends were 5 bases for V and 7 bases for J; bases not matched to a gene: 14. This CDR3 comprises 18 residues. For the CDR3, the DNA is TGTGCCAGCAGCGCGGGACTAGCGGGACAGGGTATTGGTAATGAGCAGTTCTTC. The encoded protein is CASSAGLAGQGIGNEQFF.

There are a few counts of this clone. Other DNA sequences in the same sample also yield this CDR3. This chain links TRBV18 with TRBJ2-7, with D hard to call. The germline V gene encodes CDR1 KGHSH and CDR2 LQKENI. The CDR3 length is 14 residues. V was shortened by 5 bases and J by 6 bases, with 17 bases between the two germline ends. The CDR3 protein is CASSGDTNIREQYF. Here the CDR3 DNA reads TGTGCCAGCTCAGGCGACACGAACATCCGCGAGCAGTACTTC.

The rearrangement joins TRBV12-3 or TRBV12-4 to TRBJ2-5, with D possibly being TRBD1 (6 bases). The CDR3 length is 13 residues. V was clipped by 6 bases and J by 4 bases, with 12 bases between them. CDR3 nucleotide sequence: TGTGCCAGCAGGACTACAGGGTCAGAGACCCAGTACTTC. Translating it yields CASRTTGSETQYF.

In its sample, this clone was seen once. The V call is TRBV29-1, the J call TRBJ2-2; the D gene is possibly TRBD1 (7 bases). The germline gives CDR1 SQVTM, CDR2 ANQGSEA. Between the trimmed V and J ends, which lost 6 bases and 0 bases, there was a span of 17 bases. The CDR3 contains 16 residues. CDR3 protein: CSVSTGWGANTGELFF. The DNA of the CDR3 is TGCAGCGTATCGACAGGGTGGGGGGCGAACACCGGGGAGCTGTTTTTT.

The chain recombines TRBV2 with TRBJ2-3; TRBD2 matches at 13 bases. The CDR3 extends over 15 amino acids. J was trimmed by 7 bases and V by 7 bases; bases with no gene match: 8. The germline gives CDR1 SNHLY, CDR2 FYNNEI. For the CDR3, the DNA is TGTGCCAGCACCGGACTAGCGGGAGATCTAAATACGCAGTATTTT. Translated, it gives CASTGLAGDLNTQYF.

The chain employs TRBV7-8 and TRBJ1-5, with 7 bases that match TRBD1. The trim removed 5 bases at V and 0 bases at J, leaving 10 bases unmatched. In germline, CDR1 is SGHVS, CDR2 FQNEAQ. This CDR3 has 17 amino acids. The CDR3 nucleotides are TGTGCCAGCAGCCCCCTCACAGGGGTCGATAGCAATCAGCCCCAGCATTTT. Protein: CASSPLTGVDSNQPQHF.

This clone was counted a few times. The genes are TRBV12-3 or TRBV12-4 and TRBJ1-2; D gene ambiguous. The CDR3 is 13 amino acids. Trimming removed 5 bases from V and 2 bases from J, with 9 bases in between. The CDR3 sequence: CASSPSGNYGYTF. In DNA, the CDR3 is TGTGCCAGCAGTCCTAGTGGGAACTATGGCTACACCTTC.

The V gene is TRBV30, the J gene TRBJ1-1, with D unresolved. The length of the CDR3 is 12 residues. Trimming left V 5 bases short and J 3 bases short, with 10 bases between. Germline lookup yields CDR1 GTSNPN and CDR2 SVGIG (reference sequence). CDR3 amino acids: CAWGEEDTEAFF. Here the CDR3 DNA reads TGTGCCTGGGGCGAGGAAGACACTGAAGCTTTCTTT.

V and J are TRBV11-3 and TRBJ2-3; D perhaps matches TRBD1 (7 bases). CDR1 SGHNT and CDR2 YENEEA come from the germline V gene. With 5 bases removed from V and 5 bases from J, the gap between germline ends came to 8 bases. The CDR3 is made up of 12 amino acids. The CDR3 DNA is TGTGCCAGCAGCCAGGGGGGAGATACGCAGTATTTT. It translates to CASSQGGDTQYF.

The chain is built from TRBV7-2 and TRBJ1-2; unclear D gene. Germline CDR1 is SGHTA and CDR2 is FQGNSA. This CDR3 is built from 14 residues. With 5 bases removed from V and 2 bases from J, the gap between germline ends came to 12 bases. CDR3 amino acids: CASSTGGGNYGYTF. The CDR3, as DNA: TGTGCCAGCAGCACTGGTGGCGGGAACTATGGCTACACCTTC.